The 5 T cell receptor beta chains given below trace back to one sample, sequenced in a study of beta chain features in type 1 diabetes. The investigators reverse transcribed all of the isolated RNA, so they sequenced expressed TCRB transcripts. Measured with immunoSEQ multiplex PCR; TCRdb has only the in-frame clones, and not every one. The data show some 410,000 clones, about 14% seen once. Specimen: naive CD4+ T cells from blood. The receptors here all came from a man aged 30 to 45 in good health.

The table lists this clone with a few counts. The genes are TRBV27 and TRBJ2-1; D remains unclear. Germline-derived CDR1 and CDR2 are MNHEY and SMNVEV (reference sequence). There are 15 residues in the CDR3. Trimming shortened V by 5 bases and J by 0 bases, and 11 bases separated the two germline ends. The CDR3, as DNA: TGTGCCAGCAGTCGGTCGAAGAGCTCCTACAATGAGCAGTTCTTC. It specifies CASSRSKSSYNEQFF.

This clone was observed many times. This same CDR3 is encoded by further DNA sequences in the sample. In DNA, the CDR3 is TGCGCCAGCAGCCCGGACAATGAGCAGTTCTTC. It codes for CASSPDNEQFF. V and J are TRBV5-1 and TRBJ2-1; D not resolved. The CDR3 covers 11 residues. Germline loops: CDR1 SGHRS, CDR2 YFSETQ. Trimming took 4 bases from V and 5 from J, leaving 4 bases between them.

The chain has TRBV25-1 and TRBJ2-3; unclear D gene. This CDR3 is 14 amino acids long. Germline V gene data show CDR1 as MGHDK and CDR2 as SYGVNS. Trimming took off 3 bases at V and 1 base at J, with 8 bases between the two ends. The chain's CDR3 is CASSESGRTDTQYF. The CDR3 DNA follows: TGTGCCAGCAGTGAGTCAGGCCGCACAGATACGCAGTATTTT.

This clone was seen more than once but under ten times. V usage is TRBV11-2 and J usage is TRBJ2-7; D not certain. Looked up from germline, CDR1 is SGHAT and CDR2 is FQNNGV. The CDR3 contains 11 residues. Trimming shortened V by 6 bases and J by 2 bases, and 5 bases separated the two germline ends. DNA for the CDR3: TGTGCCAGCAGTTCGGCCTACGAGCAGTACGTC. Protein sequence: CASSSAYEQYV.

The chain links TRBV4-3 to TRBJ2-2; 8 positions match TRBD1. This CDR3 has 16 residues. The junction had 4 bases not matched to a gene; V was cut back by 2 bases and J by 2 bases. Germline V gives CDR1 LGHNA, CDR2 YSLEER. CDR3 region: CASSQKQGVNTGELFF. CDR3 sequence (DNA): TGCGCCAGCAGCCAAAAACAGGGGGTCAACACCGGGGAGCTGTTTTTT.